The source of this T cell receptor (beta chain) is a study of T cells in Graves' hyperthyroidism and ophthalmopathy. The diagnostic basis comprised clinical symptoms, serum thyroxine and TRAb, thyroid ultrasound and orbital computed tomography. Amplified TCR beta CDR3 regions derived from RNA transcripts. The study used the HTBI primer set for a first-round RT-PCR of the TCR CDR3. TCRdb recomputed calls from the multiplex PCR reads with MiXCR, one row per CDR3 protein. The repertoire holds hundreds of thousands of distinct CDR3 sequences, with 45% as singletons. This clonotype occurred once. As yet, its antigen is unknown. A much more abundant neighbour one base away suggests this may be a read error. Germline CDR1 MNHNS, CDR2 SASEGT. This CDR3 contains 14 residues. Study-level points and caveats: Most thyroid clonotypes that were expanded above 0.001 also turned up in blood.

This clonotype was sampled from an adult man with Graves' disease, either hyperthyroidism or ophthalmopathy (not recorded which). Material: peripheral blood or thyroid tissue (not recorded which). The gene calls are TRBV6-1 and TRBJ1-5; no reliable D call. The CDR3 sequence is CASSDWAGGQPQHF. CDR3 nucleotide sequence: TGCGCCAGCAGTGATTGGGCGGGCGGGCAGCCCCAGCATTTT.